The 26 T cell receptor beta chains below come from one sample, sequenced in a study of blood T cells in healthy people across ages. With a J-beta primer mix and a sample-barcoded 5' primer, a second PCR ran roughly 6 to 12 cycles. TCRdb reprocessed the 5' RACE reads via MiXCR and lists one record per CDR3 protein. Of 1.5 million to 2 million distinct CDR3 sequences in the sample, more than 35% were seen once. The sample comprised blood. These receptor sequences come from a human donor in good health.

This clonotype was seen only a few times. The rearrangement links TRBV4-2 to TRBJ1-1, with a tentative D call TRBD1 (5 bases). The length of the CDR3 is 13 residues. The germline V and J ends were trimmed by 0 bases and 7 bases, with 9 bases remaining between them. The germline V gene has CDR1 LGHNA and CDR2 YNFKEQ. CDR3 DNA sequence: TGTGCCAGCAGCCAAGAGGGGCGGATTGAAGCTTTCTTT. Protein: CASSQEGRIEAFF.

The V and J genes are TRBV10-2 and TRBJ1-2; TRBD1 matches at 8 bases. Germline CDR1 and CDR2: WSHSY and SAAADI. The CDR3 loop spans 14 amino acids. J lost 4 bases, V lost 3 bases, and 4 bases had no gene match. The CDR3 loop reads CASSDDRGGYGYTF. The DNA for the CDR3 is TGCGCCAGCAGTGACGACAGGGGTGGCTATGGCTACACCTTC.

This clonotype appeared a few times. The gene calls are TRBV4-3 and TRBJ1-1; D uncertain. The germline V and J ends were trimmed by 2 bases and 9 bases, with 16 bases remaining between them. The CDR3 contains 14 residues. Per germline, CDR1 LGHNA and CDR2 YSLEER. The CDR3 region is CASSQHGEGPKAFF. The DNA of the CDR3 is TGCGCCAGCAGCCAACATGGGGAAGGCCCTAAAGCTTTCTTT.

The chain links TRBV7-9 to TRBJ2-1; maybe TRBD1 (6 bases). The CDR3 spans 16 residues. The germline V gene has CDR1 SEHNR and CDR2 FQNEAQ (reference sequence). V was shortened by 5 bases and J by 0 bases, with 14 bases between the two germline ends. CDR3 in DNA: TGTGCCAGCAGCGCCTTACAGGGCCTCTCCTACAATGAGCAGTTCTTC. This gives the protein CASSALQGLSYNEQFF.

This clonotype occurred once. The CDR3 DNA reads TGTGCCAGCAGCCAGATAGGGGACAGCCCAGAAAAACTGTTTTTT. Translating gives CASSQIGDSPEKLFF. V and J are TRBV3-1 and TRBJ1-4, with TRBD1 matching over 7 bases. Germline lookup yields CDR1 LGHDT and CDR2 YNNKEL (reference sequence). The ends lost 3 bases at V and 8 bases at J; junction bases unmatched: 9. CDR3 length equals 15 residues.

In this sample, this clonotype turned up a few times. This sequence joins TRBV7-2 and TRBJ2-5; D call uncertain. TRBJ2-7 matches the DNA end more closely, so the J call is doubtful. This CDR3 is 18 amino acids long. Germline CDR1 is SGHTA and CDR2 is FQGNSA. The CDR3 loop is CASSLDLAANGFSREQYF. In DNA form, the CDR3 reads TGTGCCAGCAGCTTAGATTTGGCAGCCAACGGTTTTAGTCGCGAGCAGTACTTC.

This clonotype was picked up a small number of times. This rearrangement joins TRBV5-5 to TRBJ1-2; D remains unclear. The CDR3 is 16 residues long. The V gene's germline CDR1 is SGHKS and CDR2 YYEKEE (reference sequence). Trimming shortened V by 0 bases and J by 3 bases, and 15 bases separated the two germline ends. The CDR3 coding sequence is TGTGCCAGCAGCTTGGAACGTCACAGCGTATACTATGGCTACACCTTC. It encodes CASSLERHSVYYGYTF.

The chain links TRBV3-1 to TRBJ2-1; TRBD2 matches at 9 bases. Trimming removed 0 bases from V and 6 bases from J; junction bases left unmatched: 6. This CDR3 region has 16 residues. The germline gives CDR1 LGHDT, CDR2 YNNKEL (reference sequence). Here the CDR3 DNA reads TGTGCCAGCAGCCAAGATCTAGGGACTAGCCTCAATGAGCAGTTCTTC. Residues: CASSQDLGTSLNEQFF.

The chain couples TRBV10-3 to TRBJ2-1; TRBD2 aligns across 7 bases. V lost 7 bases to trimming and J lost 2 bases; unmatched junction nucleotides: 8. The CDR3 is 15 amino acids. The germline gives CDR1 ENHRY, CDR2 SYGVKD. CDR3 protein: CAITVGAGAYNEQFF. DNA of the CDR3: TGTGCCATCACGGTTGGGGCGGGGGCCTACAATGAGCAGTTCTTC.

This chain links TRBV29-1 with TRBJ2-7; D call uncertain. The germline gives CDR1 SQVTM, CDR2 ANQGSEA. V gave up 5 bases and J gave up 0 bases, with 8 bases separating them. CDR3 size: 12 residues. The CDR3 spells CSVSHLSYEQYF. DNA of the CDR3: TGCAGCGTTAGTCACCTCTCCTACGAGCAGTACTTC.

This clonotype has just one count. The chain uses TRBV10-3 and TRBJ2-7; TRBD1 or TRBD2 may be the D gene (5 bases each). Germline CDR1 ENHRY, CDR2 SYGVKD. Trimming removed 10 bases from V and 5 bases from J, with 15 bases in between. CDR3 length equals 12 residues. CDR3 region: CATQLGEDEQYF. CDR3 sequence (DNA): TGTGCCACCCAACTAGGGGAAGACGAGCAGTACTTC.

The J gene is TRBJ1-4, the V gene TRBV21-1. TRBV21-1 is a pseudogene. CDR3 length: 16 amino acids. The CDR3 DNA sequence: TGTGCCAGCAGCAAAGGGGACCAGCGAGGTTGTGAAAAACTGTTTTTT. Translation gives CASSKGDQRGCEKLFF.

As regards this clonotype: Since a much larger clone is just one base distant, this may be a read error. The chain combines TRBV20-1 with TRBJ2-5, with a possible D match to TRBD2 (6 bases). The germline CDR1 and CDR2 sequences are DFQATT and SNEGSKA (reference sequence). Trimming cost V 6 bases and J 1 base, with 9 bases left between them. This CDR3 has 12 amino acids. DNA for the CDR3: TGCAGTGCCCAGCGGGCCCAAGAGACCCAGTACTTC. As protein: CSAQRAQETQYF.

In this sample, this clonotype turned up a few times. The rearrangement joins TRBV7-2 to TRBJ2-1; D unclear. The CDR3 sequence is 12 residues long. From germline, CDR1 is SGHTA and CDR2 FQGNSA. V was trimmed by 6 bases and J by 4 bases, leaving 7 bases between them. CDR3 DNA: TGTGCCAGCAGTTATGAATACAATGAGCAGTTCTTC. This gives the protein CASSYEYNEQFF.

The gene calls are TRBV29-1 and TRBJ2-7; TRBD1 matches at 8 bases. The CDR3 contains 14 residues. Germline V CDR1 and CDR2: SQVTM, ANQGSEA. V gave up 6 bases and J gave up 0 bases; unmatched junction bases: 7. CDR3 sequence: CSVQPGQVSYEQYF. In DNA, the CDR3 is TGCAGCGTCCAACCGGGACAGGTCTCCTACGAGCAGTACTTC.

This rearrangement joins TRBV7-2 to TRBJ2-5; 7 bases match TRBD1. The DNA end is a closer match to TRBJ2-7, so the J assignment may be wrong. Looked up from germline, CDR1 is SGHTA and CDR2 is FQGNSA. There are 16 residues in the CDR3. The CDR3 nucleotides read TGTGCCAGCAGCTCCCCCCGGGACAGTATATCCTACGAGCAGTACTTC. This translates into CASSSPRDSISYEQYF.

CDR3 nucleotides: TGTGCCAGCAGTGGGACAGGATATACGCAGTATTTT. The encoded protein is CASSGTGYTQYF. This chain joins TRBV6-1 and TRBJ2-3; 7 bases are shared with TRBD1. Germline V lookup: CDR1 MNHNS, CDR2 SASEGT. This CDR3 is built from 12 residues. The V gene end was trimmed by 4 bases and the J gene end by 7 bases; junction bases not matched to a gene: 2.

The rearrangement joins TRBV18 to TRBJ2-7; D is uncertain. Germline V CDR1 and CDR2: KGHSH, LQKENI. CDR3 length: 14 amino acids. The V gene lost 5 bases and the J gene lost 0 bases, with 11 bases spanning the gap. CDR3: CASSIKTSSYEQYF. CDR3 sequence (DNA): TGTGCCAGCTCAATCAAAACGAGCTCCTACGAGCAGTACTTC.

The chain combines TRBV9 with TRBJ1-2; 8 positions agree with TRBD1. V shed 0 bases, J shed 6 bases, and the junction held 1 base outside the gene matches. The CDR3 is made up of 13 amino acids. CDR1 is SGDLS, CDR2 YYNGEE, per germline. This chain's CDR3 is CASSVAGGHGYTF. The CDR3 DNA is TGTGCCAGCAGCGTAGCAGGGGGCCATGGCTACACCTTC. Combining the CDR3 with reference TRBV9 and TRBJ1-2 gives the whole variable domain DSGVTQTPKHLITATGQRVTLRCSPRSGDLSVYWYQQSLDQGLQFLIQYYNGEERAKGNILERFSAQQFPDLHSELNLSSLELGDSALYFCASSVAGGHGYTFGSGTRLTVV.

The V gene is TRBV20-1, the J gene TRBJ2-1; 7 bases fit TRBD2. Trimming removed 1 base from V and 0 bases from J; junction bases left unmatched: 6. Germline V lookup: CDR1 DFQATT, CDR2 SNEGSKA (reference sequence). The CDR3 is 16 residues long. The CDR3, as DNA: TGCAGTGCTAGAGGTGTCGGGGGGAGCTCCTACAATGAGCAGTTCTTC. Encoded protein: CSARGVGGSSYNEQFF.

V gene TRBV5-6 combines with J gene TRBJ2-1; D uncertain. Germline assignment: CDR1 SGHDT and CDR2 YYEEEE. CDR3 length equals 15 residues. V shed 1 base and J shed 7 bases, with 15 bases lying between them. The CDR3 nucleotides read TGTGCCAGCAGCTTGACCCGAAGGGTGGGAAATGAGCAGTTCTTC. It encodes CASSLTRRVGNEQFF.

The gene calls are TRBV7-8 and TRBJ2-1; 15 positions agree with TRBD2. Losses at the gene ends were 5 bases for V and 7 bases for J; bases not matched to a gene: 21. Looked up from germline, CDR1 is SGHVS and CDR2 is FQNEAQ. This CDR3 comprises 21 residues. The CDR3, as DNA: TGTGCCAGCAGCGTACCGACCGGGACTAGCGGGGGGCAGGGGTGGACGAATGAGCAGTTCTTC. Amino acid sequence: CASSVPTGTSGGQGWTNEQFF. The full variable domain, in which reference TRBV7-8 and TRBJ2-1 provide the parts outside the CDR3, is GAGVSQSPRYKVAKRGQDVALRCDPISGHVSLFWYQQALGQGPEFLTYFQNEAQLDKSGLPSDRFFAERPEGSVSTLKIQRTQQEDSAVYLCASSVPTGTSGGQGWTNEQFFGPGTRLTVL.

This clonotype was detected a few times. The V and J genes are TRBV25-1 and TRBJ2-1; no definite D call. V was shortened by 0 bases and J by 5 bases, with 14 bases between the two germline ends. The CDR3 is 16 amino acids. Germline loops: CDR1 MGHDK, CDR2 SYGVNS. CDR3 amino acids: CASSEYNGLFHNEQFF. The CDR3 region has the DNA TGTGCCAGCAGTGAATACAACGGATTGTTCCACAATGAGCAGTTCTTC.

The V gene is TRBV15, the J gene TRBJ2-7; possibly TRBD1 for D (6 bases). In germline, CDR1 is LNHNV, CDR2 YYDKDF (reference sequence). The germline V and J ends were trimmed by 0 bases and 3 bases, with 9 bases remaining between them. The CDR3 spans 14 residues. The CDR3 region is CATSRDRTDYEQYF. As DNA, the CDR3 is TGTGCCACCAGCAGAGATCGGACAGACTACGAGCAGTACTTC.

The rearrangement uses TRBV9 and TRBJ2-1, with D possibly called TRBD1 or TRBD2 (5 bases each). The CDR3 sequence is 13 residues long. Germline V gives CDR1 SGDLS, CDR2 YYNGEE. The V gene lost 4 bases and the J gene lost 6 bases, with 11 bases spanning the gap. CDR3 DNA: TGTGCCAGCAGCAGACGGGGCCCCAATGAGCAGTTCTTC. This translates into CASSRRGPNEQFF.

J is TRBJ1-5 and V is TRBV29-1; D is perhaps TRBD1 (6 bases). The CDR3 contains 15 residues. In germline, CDR1 is SQVTM, CDR2 ANQGSEA. V lost 4 bases to trimming and J lost 0 bases, with 13 bases between them. Here the CDR3 DNA reads TGCAGCGTTGGGGGGCCCGGGGGTAGCAATCAGCCCCAGCATTTT. Translating it yields CSVGGPGGSNQPQHF.